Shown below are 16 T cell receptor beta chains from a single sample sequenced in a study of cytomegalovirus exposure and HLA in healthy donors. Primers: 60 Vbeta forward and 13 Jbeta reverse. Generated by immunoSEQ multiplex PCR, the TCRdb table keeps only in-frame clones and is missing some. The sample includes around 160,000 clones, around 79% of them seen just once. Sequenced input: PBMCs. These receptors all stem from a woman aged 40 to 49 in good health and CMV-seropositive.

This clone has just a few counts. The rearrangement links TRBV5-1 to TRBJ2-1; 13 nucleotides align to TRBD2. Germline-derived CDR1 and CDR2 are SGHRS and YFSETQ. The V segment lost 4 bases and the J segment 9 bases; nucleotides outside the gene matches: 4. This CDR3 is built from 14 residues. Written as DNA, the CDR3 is TGCGCCAGCAGCCTCCGACTAGCGGGGGGTGAGCAGTTCTTC. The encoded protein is CASSLRLAGGEQFF.

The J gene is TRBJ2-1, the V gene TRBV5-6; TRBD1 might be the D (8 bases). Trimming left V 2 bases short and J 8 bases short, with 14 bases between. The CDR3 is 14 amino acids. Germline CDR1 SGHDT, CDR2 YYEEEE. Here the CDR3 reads CASSFLQGGHEQFF. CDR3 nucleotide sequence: TGTGCCAGCAGCTTCCTACAGGGGGGGCATGAGCAGTTCTTC.

CDR3 in DNA: TGTGCCAGCAGCTTAGCGGACTTACCTGCCTACGAGCAGTACTTC. It specifies CASSLADLPAYEQYF. J is TRBJ2-7 and V is TRBV7-2, with a weak D call TRBD2 (5 bases). The CDR3 is 15 residues long. Germline lookup yields CDR1 SGHTA and CDR2 FQGNSA. Trimming stripped 0 bases from V and 2 bases from J, with 11 bases between.

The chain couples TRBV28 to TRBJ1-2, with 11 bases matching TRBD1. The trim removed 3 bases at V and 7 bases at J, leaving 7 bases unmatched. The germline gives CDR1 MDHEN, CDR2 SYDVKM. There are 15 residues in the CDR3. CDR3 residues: CASSFRDRGATGYTF. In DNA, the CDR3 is TGTGCCAGCAGTTTCCGGGACAGGGGGGCCACTGGCTACACCTTC.

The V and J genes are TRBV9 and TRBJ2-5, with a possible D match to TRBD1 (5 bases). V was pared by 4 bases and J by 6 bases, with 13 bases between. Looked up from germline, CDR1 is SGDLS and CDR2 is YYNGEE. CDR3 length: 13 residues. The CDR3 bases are TGTGCCAGCAGCACCCAGGGCGGTCAGACCCAGTACTTC. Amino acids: CASSTQGGQTQYF. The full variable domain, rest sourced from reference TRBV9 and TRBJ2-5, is DSGVTQTPKHLITATGQRVTLRCSPRSGDLSVYWYQQSLDQGLQFLIQYYNGEERAKGNILERFSAQQFPDLHSELNLSSLELGDSALYFCASSTQGGQTQYFGPGTRLLVL.

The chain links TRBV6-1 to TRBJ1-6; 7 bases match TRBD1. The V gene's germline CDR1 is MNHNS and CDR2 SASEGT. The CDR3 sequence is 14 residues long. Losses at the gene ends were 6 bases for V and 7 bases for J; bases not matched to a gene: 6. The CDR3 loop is CASRVGQENSPLHF. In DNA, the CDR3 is TGTGCCAGCAGGGTAGGACAGGAGAATTCACCCCTCCACTTT.

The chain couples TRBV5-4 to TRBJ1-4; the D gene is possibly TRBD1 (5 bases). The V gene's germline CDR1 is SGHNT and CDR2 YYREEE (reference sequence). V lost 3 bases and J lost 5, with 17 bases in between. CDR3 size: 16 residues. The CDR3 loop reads CASSWGGDGANEKLFF. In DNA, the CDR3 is TGTGCCAGCAGCTGGGGGGGTGACGGGGCGAATGAAAAACTGTTTTTT.

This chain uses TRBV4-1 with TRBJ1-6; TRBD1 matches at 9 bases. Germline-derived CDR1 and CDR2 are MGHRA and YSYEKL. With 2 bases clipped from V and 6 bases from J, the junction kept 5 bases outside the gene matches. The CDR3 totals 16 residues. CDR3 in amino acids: CASSQPGQGFNSPLHF. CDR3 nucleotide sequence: TGCGCCAGCAGCCAACCGGGACAGGGCTTTAATTCACCCCTCCACTTT.

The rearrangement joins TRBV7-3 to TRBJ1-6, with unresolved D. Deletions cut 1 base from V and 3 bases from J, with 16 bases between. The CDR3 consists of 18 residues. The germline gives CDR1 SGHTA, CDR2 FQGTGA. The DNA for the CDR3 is TGTGCCAGCAGCTTAATAGTTGATCCCAACCACTATAATTCACCCCTCCACTTT. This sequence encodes CASSLIVDPNHYNSPLHF. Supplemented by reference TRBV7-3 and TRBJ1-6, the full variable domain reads GAGVSQTPSNKVTEKGKYVELRCDPISGHTALYWYRQSLGQGPEFLIYFQGTGAADDSGLPNDRFFAVRPEGSVSTLKIQRTERGDSAVYLCASSLIVDPNHYNSPLHFGNGTRLTVT.

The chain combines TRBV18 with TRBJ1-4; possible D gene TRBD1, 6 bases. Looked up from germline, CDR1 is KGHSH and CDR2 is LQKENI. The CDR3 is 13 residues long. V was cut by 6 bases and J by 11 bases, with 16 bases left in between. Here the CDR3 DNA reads TGTGCCAGCTCCCCTGAATACAGGGATAAACTGTTTTTT. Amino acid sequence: CASSPEYRDKLFF.

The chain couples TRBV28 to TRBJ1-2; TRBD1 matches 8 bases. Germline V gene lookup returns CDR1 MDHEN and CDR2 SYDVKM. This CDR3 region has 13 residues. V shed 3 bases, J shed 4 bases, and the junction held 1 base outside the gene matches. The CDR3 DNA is TGTGCCAGCAGTTTGGGACAGGCCTATGGCTACACCTTC. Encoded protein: CASSLGQAYGYTF.

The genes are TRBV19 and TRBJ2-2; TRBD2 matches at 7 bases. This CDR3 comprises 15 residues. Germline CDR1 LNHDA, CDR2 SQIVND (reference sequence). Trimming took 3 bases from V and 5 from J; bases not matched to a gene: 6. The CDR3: CASSIGTTVTGELFF. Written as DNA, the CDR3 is TGTGCCAGTAGTATTGGGACTACGGTTACCGGGGAGCTGTTTTTT.

CDR3 coding DNA: TGTGCCAGCAGCCTGAGATCCCAGAGGAACTCACCCCTCCACTTT. Translation gives CASSLRSQRNSPLHF. This rearrangement joins TRBV5-4 to TRBJ1-6, with no clear D. The germline gives CDR1 SGHNT, CDR2 YYREEE (reference sequence). V lost 4 bases, J lost 10 bases, and 18 bases lay in between. This CDR3 is 15 amino acids long.

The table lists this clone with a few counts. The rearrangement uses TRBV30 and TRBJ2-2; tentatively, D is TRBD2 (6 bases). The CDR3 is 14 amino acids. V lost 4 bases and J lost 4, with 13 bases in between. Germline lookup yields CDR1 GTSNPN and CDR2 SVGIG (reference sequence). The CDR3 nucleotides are TGTGCCTGGACGAGGAGGGGTAGCACCGGGGAGCTGTTTTTT. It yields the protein CAWTRRGSTGELFF.

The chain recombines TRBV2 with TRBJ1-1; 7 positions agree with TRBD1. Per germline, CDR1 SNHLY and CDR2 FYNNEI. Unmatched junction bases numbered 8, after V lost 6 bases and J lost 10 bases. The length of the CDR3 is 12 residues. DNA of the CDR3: TGTGCCAGCAGGATGGGACAGCAAAGAGCTTTCTTT. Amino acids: CASRMGQQRAFF. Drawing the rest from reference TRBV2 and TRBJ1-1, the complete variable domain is EPEVTQTPSHQVTQMGQEVILRCVPISNHLYFYWYRQILGQKVEFLVSFYNNEISEKSEIFDDQFSVERPDGSNFTLKIRSTKLEDSAMYFCASRMGQQRAFFGQGTRLTVV.

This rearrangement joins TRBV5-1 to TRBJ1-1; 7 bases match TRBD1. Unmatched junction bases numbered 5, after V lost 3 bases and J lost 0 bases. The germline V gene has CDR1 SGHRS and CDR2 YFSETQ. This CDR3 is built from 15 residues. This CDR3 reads CASSWGDSLNTEAFF. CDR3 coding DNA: TGCGCCAGCAGCTGGGGGGACAGTTTGAACACTGAAGCTTTCTTT.